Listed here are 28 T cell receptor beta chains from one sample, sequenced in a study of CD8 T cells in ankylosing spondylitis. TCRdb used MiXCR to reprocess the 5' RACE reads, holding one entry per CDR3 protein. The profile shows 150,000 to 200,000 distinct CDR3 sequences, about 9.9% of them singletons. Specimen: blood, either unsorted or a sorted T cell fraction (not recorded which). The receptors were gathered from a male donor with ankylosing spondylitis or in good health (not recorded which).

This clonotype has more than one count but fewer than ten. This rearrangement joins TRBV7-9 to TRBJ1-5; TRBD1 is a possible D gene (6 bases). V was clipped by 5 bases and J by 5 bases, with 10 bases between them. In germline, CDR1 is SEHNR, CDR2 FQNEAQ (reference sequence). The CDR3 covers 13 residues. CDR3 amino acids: CASSVGGDQPQHF. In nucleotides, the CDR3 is TGTGCCAGCAGCGTAGGGGGGGATCAGCCCCAGCATTTT.

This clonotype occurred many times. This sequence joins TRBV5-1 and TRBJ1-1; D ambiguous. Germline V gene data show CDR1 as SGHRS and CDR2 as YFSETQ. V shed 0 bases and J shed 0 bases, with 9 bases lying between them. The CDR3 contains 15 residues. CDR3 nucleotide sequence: TGCGCCAGCAGCTTGGCCCTCGGCATGAACACTGAAGCTTTCTTT. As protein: CASSLALGMNTEAFF.

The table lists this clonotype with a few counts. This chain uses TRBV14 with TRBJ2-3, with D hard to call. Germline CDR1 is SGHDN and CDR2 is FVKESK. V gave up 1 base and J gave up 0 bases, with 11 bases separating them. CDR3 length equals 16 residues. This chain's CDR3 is CASSQVLHSSTDTQYF. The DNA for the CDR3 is TGTGCCAGCAGCCAAGTCCTTCACTCTAGCACAGATACGCAGTATTTT.

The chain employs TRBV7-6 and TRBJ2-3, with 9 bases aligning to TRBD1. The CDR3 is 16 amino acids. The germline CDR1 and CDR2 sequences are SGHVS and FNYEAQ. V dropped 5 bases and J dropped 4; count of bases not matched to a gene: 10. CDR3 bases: TGTGCCAGCAGCCCCACCTGGACAGGGGTGGCAGATACGCAGTATTTT. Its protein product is CASSPTWTGVADTQYF.

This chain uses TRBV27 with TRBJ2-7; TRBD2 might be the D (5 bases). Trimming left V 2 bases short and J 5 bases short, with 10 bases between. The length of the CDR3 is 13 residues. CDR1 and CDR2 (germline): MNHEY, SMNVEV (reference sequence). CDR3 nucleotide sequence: TGTGCCAGCAGTTTAGGCCCGAGGGACGAGCAGTACTTC. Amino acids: CASSLGPRDEQYF.

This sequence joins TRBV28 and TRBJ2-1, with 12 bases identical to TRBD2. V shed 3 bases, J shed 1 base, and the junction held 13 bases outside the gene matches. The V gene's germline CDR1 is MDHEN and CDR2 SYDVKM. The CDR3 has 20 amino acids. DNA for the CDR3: TGTGCCAGCAGTTTCCCGCGACTAGCGGGGGAGGAAGTTTCCTACAATGAGCAGTTCTTC. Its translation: CASSFPRLAGEEVSYNEQFF.

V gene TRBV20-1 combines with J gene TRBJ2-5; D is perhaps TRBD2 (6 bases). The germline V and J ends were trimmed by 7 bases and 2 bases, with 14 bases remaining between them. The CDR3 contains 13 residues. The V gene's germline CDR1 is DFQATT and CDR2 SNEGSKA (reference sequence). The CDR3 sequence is CSVRSGGQETQYF. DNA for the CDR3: TGCAGTGTACGTAGCGGTGGGCAAGAGACCCAGTACTTC.

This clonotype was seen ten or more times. CDR3 sequence: CASSPSSGRGETQYF. CDR3 sequence (DNA): TGTGCCAGCAGCCCGAGTAGCGGGAGAGGAGAGACCCAGTACTTC. The J gene is TRBJ2-5, the V gene TRBV11-2; 9 nucleotides line up with TRBD2. Trimming took 5 bases from V and 4 from J; bases not matched to a gene: 8. The germline V gene encodes CDR1 SGHAT and CDR2 FQNNGV. The CDR3 runs 15 residues.

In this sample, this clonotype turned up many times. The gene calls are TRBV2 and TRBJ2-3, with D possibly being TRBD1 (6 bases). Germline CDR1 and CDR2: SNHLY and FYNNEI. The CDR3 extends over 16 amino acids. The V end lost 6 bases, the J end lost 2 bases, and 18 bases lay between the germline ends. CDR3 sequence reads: CASRETAWTDTDTQYF. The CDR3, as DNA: TGTGCCAGCAGGGAGACAGCCTGGACAGACACAGATACGCAGTATTTT. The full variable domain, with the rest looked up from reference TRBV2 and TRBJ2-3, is EPEVTQTPSHQVTQMGQEVILRCVPISNHLYFYWYRQILGQKVEFLVSFYNNEISEKSEIFDDQFSVERPDGSNFTLKIRSTKLEDSAMYFCASRETAWTDTDTQYFGPGTRLTVL.

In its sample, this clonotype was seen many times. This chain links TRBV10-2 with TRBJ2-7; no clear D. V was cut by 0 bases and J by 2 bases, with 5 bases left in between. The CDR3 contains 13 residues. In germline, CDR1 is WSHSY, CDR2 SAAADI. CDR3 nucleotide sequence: TGCGCCAGCAGTGAGTCCACCCCCTACGAGCAGTACTTC. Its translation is CASSESTPYEQYF.

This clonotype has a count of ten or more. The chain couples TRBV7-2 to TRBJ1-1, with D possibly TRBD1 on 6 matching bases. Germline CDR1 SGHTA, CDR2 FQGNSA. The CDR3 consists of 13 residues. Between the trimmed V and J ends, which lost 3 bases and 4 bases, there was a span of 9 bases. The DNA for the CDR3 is TGTGCCAGCAGCTTTAAAGGGGGCACTGAAGCTTTCTTT. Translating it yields CASSFKGGTEAFF.

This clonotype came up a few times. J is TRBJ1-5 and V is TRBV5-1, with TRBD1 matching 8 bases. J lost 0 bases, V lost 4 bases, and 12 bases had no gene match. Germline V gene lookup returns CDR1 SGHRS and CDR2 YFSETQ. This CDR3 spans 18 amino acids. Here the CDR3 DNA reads TGCGCCAGCAGCCTGCCACGGGACAGGAAATATAGCAATCAGCCCCAGCATTTT. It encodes CASSLPRDRKYSNQPQHF.

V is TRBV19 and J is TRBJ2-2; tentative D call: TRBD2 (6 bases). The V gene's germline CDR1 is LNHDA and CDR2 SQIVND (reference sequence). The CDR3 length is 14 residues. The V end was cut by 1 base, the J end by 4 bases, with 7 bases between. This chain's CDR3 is CASSIGDSTGELFF. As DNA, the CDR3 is TGTGCCAGTAGTATAGGGGACTCCACCGGGGAGCTGTTTTTT.

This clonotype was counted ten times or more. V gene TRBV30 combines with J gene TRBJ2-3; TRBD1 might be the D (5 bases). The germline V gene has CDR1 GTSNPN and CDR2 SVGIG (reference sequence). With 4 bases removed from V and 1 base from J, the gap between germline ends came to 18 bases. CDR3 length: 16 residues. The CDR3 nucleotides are TGTGCCTGGATGCCCTTGGGGCCCCTCCGCACAGATACGCAGTATTTT. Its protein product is CAWMPLGPLRTDTQYF.

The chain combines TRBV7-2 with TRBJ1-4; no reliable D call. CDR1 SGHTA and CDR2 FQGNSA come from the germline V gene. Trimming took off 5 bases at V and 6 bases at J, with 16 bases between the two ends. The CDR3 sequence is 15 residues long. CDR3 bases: TGTGCCAGCAGCCCCCAGGTCAAAGAAGATGAAAAACTGTTTTTT. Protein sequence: CASSPQVKEDEKLFF.

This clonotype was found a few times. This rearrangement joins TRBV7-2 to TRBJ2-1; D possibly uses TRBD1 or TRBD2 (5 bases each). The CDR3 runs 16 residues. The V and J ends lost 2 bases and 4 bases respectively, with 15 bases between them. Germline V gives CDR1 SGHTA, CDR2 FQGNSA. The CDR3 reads CASSLRETVSYNEQFF. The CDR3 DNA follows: TGTGCCAGCAGCTTAAGGGAGACAGTTTCTTACAATGAGCAGTTCTTC.

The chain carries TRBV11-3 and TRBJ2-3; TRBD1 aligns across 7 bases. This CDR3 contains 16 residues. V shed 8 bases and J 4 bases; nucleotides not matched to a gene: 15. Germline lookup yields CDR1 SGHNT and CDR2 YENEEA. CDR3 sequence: CASVGDGQVAADTQYF. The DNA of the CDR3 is TGTGCCAGCGTGGGAGACGGACAGGTGGCGGCAGATACGCAGTATTTT.

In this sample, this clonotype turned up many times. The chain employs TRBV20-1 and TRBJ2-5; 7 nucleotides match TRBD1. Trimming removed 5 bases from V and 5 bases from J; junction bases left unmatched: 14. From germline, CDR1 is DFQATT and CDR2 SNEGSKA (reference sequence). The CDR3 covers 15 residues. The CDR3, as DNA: TGCAGTGCTCTCACCTTCGGACAGGCGAAGGAGACCCAGTACTTC. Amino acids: CSALTFGQAKETQYF.

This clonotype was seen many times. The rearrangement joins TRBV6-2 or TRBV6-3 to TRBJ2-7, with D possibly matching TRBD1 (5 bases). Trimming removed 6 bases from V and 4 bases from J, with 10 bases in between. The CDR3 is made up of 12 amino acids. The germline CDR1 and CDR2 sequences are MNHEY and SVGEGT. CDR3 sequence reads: CASSSDTYEQYF. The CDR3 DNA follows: TGTGCCAGCAGCTCGGACACGTACGAGCAGTACTTC.

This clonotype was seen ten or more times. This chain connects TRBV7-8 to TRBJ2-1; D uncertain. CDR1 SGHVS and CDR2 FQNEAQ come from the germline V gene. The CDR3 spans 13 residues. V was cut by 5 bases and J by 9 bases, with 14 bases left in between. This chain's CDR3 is CASSVGRVGEQFF. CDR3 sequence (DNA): TGTGCCAGCAGCGTCGGTCGGGTTGGTGAGCAGTTCTTC.

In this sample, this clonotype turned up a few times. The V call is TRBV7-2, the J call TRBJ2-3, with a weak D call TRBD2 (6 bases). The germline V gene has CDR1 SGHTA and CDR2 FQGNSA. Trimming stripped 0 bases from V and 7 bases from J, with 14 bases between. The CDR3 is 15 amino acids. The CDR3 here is CASSLASTSEHTQYF. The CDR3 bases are TGTGCCAGCAGCTTAGCGTCGACTAGTGAACATACGCAGTATTTT.

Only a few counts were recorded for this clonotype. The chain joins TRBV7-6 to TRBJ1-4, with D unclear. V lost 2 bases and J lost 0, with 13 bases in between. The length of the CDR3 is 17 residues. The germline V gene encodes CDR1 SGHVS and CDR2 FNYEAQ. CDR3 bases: TGTGCCAGCAGCTTACTTGCAGCAGCCACAACTAATGAAAAACTGTTTTTT. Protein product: CASSLLAAATTNEKLFF.

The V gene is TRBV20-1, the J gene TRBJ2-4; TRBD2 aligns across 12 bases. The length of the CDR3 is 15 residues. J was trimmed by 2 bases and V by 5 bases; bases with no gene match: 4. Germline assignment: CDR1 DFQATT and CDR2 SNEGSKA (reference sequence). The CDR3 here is CSAPGLAGSKNIQYF. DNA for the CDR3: TGCAGTGCTCCAGGACTAGCGGGATCCAAAAACATTCAGTACTTC.

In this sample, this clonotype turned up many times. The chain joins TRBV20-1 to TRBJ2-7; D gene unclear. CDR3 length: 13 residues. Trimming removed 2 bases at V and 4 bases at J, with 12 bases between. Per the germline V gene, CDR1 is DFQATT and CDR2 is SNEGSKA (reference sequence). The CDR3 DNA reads TGCAGTGCTAGATCCCCGTCCGGGTACGAGCAGTACTTC. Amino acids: CSARSPSGYEQYF.

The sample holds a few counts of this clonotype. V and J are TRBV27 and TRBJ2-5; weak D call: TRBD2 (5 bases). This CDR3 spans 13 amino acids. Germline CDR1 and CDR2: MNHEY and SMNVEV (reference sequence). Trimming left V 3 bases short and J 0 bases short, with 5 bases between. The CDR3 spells CASSFGNQETQYF. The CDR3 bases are TGTGCCAGCAGTTTCGGGAACCAAGAGACCCAGTACTTC.

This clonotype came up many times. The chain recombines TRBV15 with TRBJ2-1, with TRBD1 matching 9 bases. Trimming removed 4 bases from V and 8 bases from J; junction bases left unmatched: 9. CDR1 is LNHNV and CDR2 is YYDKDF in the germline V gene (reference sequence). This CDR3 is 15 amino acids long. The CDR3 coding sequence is TGTGCCACCAGCACCCGGGACAGGGCGTTACATGAGCAGTTCTTC. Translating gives CATSTRDRALHEQFF.

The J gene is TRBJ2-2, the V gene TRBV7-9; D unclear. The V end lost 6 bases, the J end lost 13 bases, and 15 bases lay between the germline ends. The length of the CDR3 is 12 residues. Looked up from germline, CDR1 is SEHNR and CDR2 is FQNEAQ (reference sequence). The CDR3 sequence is CASSPSTNVLFF. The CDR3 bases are TGTGCCAGCAGTCCCTCGACAAACGTGCTGTTTTTT. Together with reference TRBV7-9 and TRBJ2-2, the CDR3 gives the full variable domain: DTGVSQNPRHKITKRGQNVTFRCDPISEHNRLYWYRQTLGQGPEFLTYFQNEAQLEKSRLLSDRFSAERPKGSFSTLEIQRTEQGDSAMYLCASSPSTNVLFFGEGSRLTVL.

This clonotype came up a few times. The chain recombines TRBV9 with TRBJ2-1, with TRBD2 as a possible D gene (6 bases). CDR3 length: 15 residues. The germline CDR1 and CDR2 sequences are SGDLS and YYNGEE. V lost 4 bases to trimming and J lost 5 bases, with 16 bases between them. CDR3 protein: CASSPGLASHNEQFF. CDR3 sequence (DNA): TGTGCCAGCAGCCCGGGGCTAGCGTCCCACAATGAGCAGTTCTTC.